This T cell receptor beta chain was sequenced for a study of OX40 agonist ivuxolimab in advanced cancers. The table came from immunoSEQ multiplex PCR; TCRdb's copy has only in-frame clones and leaves some out. The repertoire holds approximately 70,000 clones, around 83% seen once, with approximately 1.4% in the top ten. The CDR3 runs to 12 residues. The V end was cut by 5 bases, the J end by 4 bases, with 8 bases between. CDR1 and CDR2 (germline): MDHEN, SYDVKM. The rearrangement links TRBV28 to TRBJ1-2; D not resolved. This TCR was sampled from an adult with an advanced solid tumor such as melanoma, head and neck, liver or kidney cancer. The input for sequencing was CD4+ or CD8+ T cells sorted from blood, taken in a trial of the OX40 agonist ivuxolimab. The DNA of the CDR3 is TGTGCCAGCAGTGGACCCCGCTATGGCTACACCTTC. This gives the protein CASSGPRYGYTF.